Detailed here is one T cell receptor (beta chain). PCR involved 60 Vbeta and 13 Jbeta primers. Assay: immunoSEQ multiplex PCR; the TCRdb copy retains only in-frame clones and omits some. Of some 90,000 clones detected, roughly four fifths appear once; the ten largest clones hold 9% to 12%. The data stem from a study of cytomegalovirus exposure and HLA in healthy donors. Germline lookup yields CDR1 MDHEN and CDR2 SYDVKM. V dropped 6 bases and J dropped 7; count of bases not matched to a gene: 9. The CDR3 consists of 14 residues. Sequences were obtained from PBMCs. The chain carries TRBV28 and TRBJ1-5; 7 nucleotides line up with TRBD1. The TCR sequence derives from a human donor in good health. The CDR3, as DNA: TGTGCCAGCAGGGGGACAGCGCAGTTCCAGCCCCAGCATTTT. Translated, it gives CASRGTAQFQPQHF.